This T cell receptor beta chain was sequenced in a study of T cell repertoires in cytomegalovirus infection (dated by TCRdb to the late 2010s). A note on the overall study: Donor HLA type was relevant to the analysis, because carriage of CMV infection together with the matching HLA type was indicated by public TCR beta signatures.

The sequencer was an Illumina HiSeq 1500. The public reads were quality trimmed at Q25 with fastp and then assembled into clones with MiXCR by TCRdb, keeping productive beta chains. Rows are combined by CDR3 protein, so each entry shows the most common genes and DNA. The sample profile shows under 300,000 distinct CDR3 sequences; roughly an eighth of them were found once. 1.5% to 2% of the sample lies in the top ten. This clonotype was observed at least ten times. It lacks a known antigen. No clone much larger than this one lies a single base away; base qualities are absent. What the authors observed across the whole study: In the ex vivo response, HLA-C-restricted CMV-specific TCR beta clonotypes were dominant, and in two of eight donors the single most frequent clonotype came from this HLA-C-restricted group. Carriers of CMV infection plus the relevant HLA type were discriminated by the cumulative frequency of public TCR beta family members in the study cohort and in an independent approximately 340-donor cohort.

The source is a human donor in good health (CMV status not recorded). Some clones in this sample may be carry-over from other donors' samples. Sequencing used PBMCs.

CDR3 sequence: CASSLRDRGLNTEAFF. The sequenced DNA: TGTGCCAGCAGCTTAAGGGACAGGGGATTGAACACTGAAGCTTTCTTT. In this chain, TRBV7-2 is recombined with TRBJ1-1, with 10 bases aligning to TRBD1. Trimming removed 2 bases from V and 0 bases from J; the gene matches leave 3 bases unexplained. According to the germline V gene, CDR1 reads SGHTA and CDR2 reads FQGNSA. The CDR3, from cysteine to phenylalanine, totals 16 residues. CDR3 DNA is the only sequence kept; it has 48 bases, read in frame from the first base. Supplemented by the reference TRBV7-2 and TRBJ1-1 proteins around the CDR3, the complete variable domain is GAGVSQSPSNKVTEKGKDVELRCDPISGHTALYWYRQSLGQGLEFLIYFQGNSAPDKSGLPSDRFSAERTGGSVSTLTIQRTQQEDSAVYLCASSLRDRGLNTEAFFGQGTRLTVV.